This paragraph covers one TCR beta chain sequence. No antigen is known for it. The sample comes from a study of CD8 T cells in Susac syndrome. Per germline, CDR1 GTSNPN and CDR2 SVGIG (reference sequence). The CDR3 extends over 16 amino acids. Unmatched junction bases numbered 11, after V lost 2 bases and J lost 5 bases. RNA amounts of roughly 0.45 to 1 ug underwent reverse transcription with random hexamers. TCR beta CDR3 was amplified by immunoSEQ multiplex PCR. This amplification extended across 54 Vbeta and 13 Jbeta segments. From the immunoSEQ multiplex PCR reads, TCRdb called clonotypes with MiXCR, one entry per CDR3 protein. The data show roughly 120,000 distinct CDR3 sequences, about 93% seen once. Study results and limitations: The number of individuals included in the study's TCR sequencing and HLA analysis was acknowledged as relatively small.

TCR beta sequencing was performed on blood CD8+ and CD4+ T cells. While CD8+ and CD4+ T cells were isolated negatively, TEMRA cells were enriched by FACS. This clonotype was obtained from a human donor in good health. This chain links TRBV30 with TRBJ1-1; 10 nucleotides line up with TRBD1. Sequencing input: CD4+ T cells from PBMCs. CDR3 nucleotide sequence: TGTGCCTGGAGTTTCCAAAGGACAGGGGGAAGAACTGAAGCTTTCTTT. This sequence encodes CAWSFQRTGGRTEAFF.